This TCR beta chain was observed in a study of immune evolution from preneoplasia to lung adenocarcinoma. The assay was immunoSEQ multiplex PCR, and TCRdb's table has in-frame clones only and misses some. The sample yields approximately 3,700 clones, about four fifths seen once. CDR1 is SGHVS, CDR2 FQNEAQ, per germline. The CDR3 covers 15 residues. V trimming: 0 bases; J trimming: 7 bases; junction bases outside the gene matches: 6. This clone was counted only a few times. The source material was FFPE adjacent normal lung tissue. The clonotype comes from a person aged 60-80 years with lung adenocarcinoma. The chain employs TRBV7-8 and TRBJ1-5, with 7 bases matching TRBD1. CDR3 region: CASSLAQTGDQPQHF. The CDR3 DNA is TGTGCCAGCAGCTTAGCCCAAACAGGGGACCAGCCCCAGCATTTT.